The clone carrying this T cell receptor (beta chain) is a singleton in its sample. Germline V CDR1 and CDR2: SEHNR, FQNEAQ (reference sequence). Trimming cost V 2 bases and J 0 bases, with 10 bases left between them. This CDR3 region has 15 residues. TCRdb's table, derived via immunoSEQ multiplex PCR, lists solely in-frame clones and lacks some. The sample has 250,000 to 350,000 clones; about 89% are singletons. These data originate in a study of blood T cell repertoires in COVID-19. Study context: PBMCs, B-cell-depleted T cells, or T cells provided the cDNA or gDNA that made up the material.

Specimen: peripheral blood. The rearrangement uses TRBV7-9 and TRBJ1-1; D gene ambiguous. The source is a man aged 25-45 years with acute or convalescent COVID-19. CDR3 DNA: TGTGCCAGCAGCTTAAATCGGGATTTGAACACTGAAGCTTTCTTT. Its protein is CASSLNRDLNTEAFF.